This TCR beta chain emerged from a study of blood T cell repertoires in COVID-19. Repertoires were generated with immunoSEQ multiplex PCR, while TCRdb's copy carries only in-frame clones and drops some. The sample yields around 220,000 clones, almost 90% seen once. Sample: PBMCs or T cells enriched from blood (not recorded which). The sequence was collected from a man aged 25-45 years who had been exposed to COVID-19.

CDR3 protein: CASSEAQPGSNYGYTF. The CDR3, as DNA: TGTGCCAGCAGTGAGGCACAACCCGGGAGTAACTATGGCTACACCTTC. The V call is TRBV2, the J call TRBJ1-2; D is unresolved. V was clipped by 3 bases and J by 1 base, with 15 bases between them. Germline values: CDR1 SNHLY, CDR2 FYNNEI. The CDR3 spans 16 residues.